This TCR beta chain was sequenced during a study of a mutant IDH1 vaccine in newly diagnosed glioma. Across the study: Sex distribution of treated patients was roughly 62% male and about 38% female; mean age was around 40 years.

Using immunoSEQ multiplex PCR, the repertoire was profiled, and TCRdb retains in-frame clones only, with some absent. The profile shows tens of thousands of clones, over 75% of them singletons. Study-wide results and limits: Changes in the top peripheral T cell clonotypes seemingly had no bearing on pseudoprogression.

The CDR3 is 14 amino acids. The J segment lost 2 bases and the V segment lost 10 bases, leaving 4 bases of the junction unmatched. Germline V gene data show CDR1 as MNHEY and CDR2 as SVGAGI. Notes on this clone: Its target is unknown.

The time point was: week 47, end of study. Vaccination used 300 ug of mutant IDH1 20-mer peptide per dose, with topical imiquimod. The study gave patients eight vaccinations in weeks 1, 3, 5, 7, 11, 15, 19, 23. This sequence originates from a man aged 35 to 55 with glioma. The specimen was PBMCs, collected from a glioma patient whose treatment included an IDH1 peptide vaccine. The V and J genes are TRBV6-5 and TRBJ2-7; 14 bases fit TRBD2. The CDR3 here is CATRTSGGPYEQYF. As DNA, the CDR3 is TGTGCCACCCGGACTAGCGGGGGGCCCTACGAGCAGTACTTC.